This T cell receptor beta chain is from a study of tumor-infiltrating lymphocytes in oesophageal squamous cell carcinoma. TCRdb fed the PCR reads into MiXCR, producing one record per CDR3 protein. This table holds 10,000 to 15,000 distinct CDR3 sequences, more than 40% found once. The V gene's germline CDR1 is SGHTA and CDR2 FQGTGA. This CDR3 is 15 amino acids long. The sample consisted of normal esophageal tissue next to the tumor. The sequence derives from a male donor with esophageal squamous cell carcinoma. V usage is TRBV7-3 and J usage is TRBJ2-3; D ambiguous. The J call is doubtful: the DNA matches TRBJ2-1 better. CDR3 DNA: TGTGCCAGCAGCTTAGAAAGGATTCAATACAATGAGCAGTTCTTC. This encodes CASSLERIQYNEQFF.